These 11 T cell receptor beta chains were all obtained from the same sample, sequenced in a study of shared clonotypes between healthy human individuals. Some clones are missing from TCRdb's copy, which holds only in-frame ones; the method was immunoSEQ multiplex PCR. Of some 2,400,000 clones listed, approximately 94% are singletons. Sequencing was performed on naive CD4+ T cells sorted from blood. Described subset: CD45RA+ positively selected. The receptors shown here come from a man in his late teens or twenties in good health.

A note on this clone: Other DNA sequences from this sample encode an identical CDR3 as well. The rearrangement links TRBV19 to TRBJ1-2; D is possibly TRBD1 (5 bases). V was clipped by 7 bases and J by 4 bases, with 7 bases between them. Germline V gene data show CDR1 as LNHDA and CDR2 as SQIVND (reference sequence). The length of the CDR3 is 11 residues. The CDR3 DNA reads TGTGCCAGTACGGGGGTCTATGGCTACACCTTC. It encodes CASTGVYGYTF.

The chain employs TRBV27 and TRBJ1-2; D may be TRBD1 (6 bases). The CDR3 is made up of 17 amino acids. V lost 5 bases and J 2 bases, leaving 21 bases between the germline ends. CDR1 is MNHEY and CDR2 is SMNVEV in the germline V gene (reference sequence). The CDR3 DNA reads TGTGCCAGCAGTGAGGGGGTTGGGGGGCCGCTGAACTATGGCTACACCTTC. It is translated as CASSEGVGGPLNYGYTF.

As DNA, the CDR3 is TGTGCCTGGAGTTTTGGGACAGGGAGGAGGACCGGGGAGCTGTTTTTT. This translates into CAWSFGTGRRTGELFF. The chain employs TRBV30 and TRBJ2-2; TRBD1 agrees at 9 bases. After removal of 2 bases from V and 5 bases from J, the junction contained 9 bases not matched to a gene. Germline-derived CDR1 and CDR2 are GTSNPN and SVGIG (reference sequence). This CDR3 spans 16 amino acids.

The gene calls are TRBV30 and TRBJ1-2; D remains ambiguous. Germline CDR1 is GTSNPN and CDR2 is SVGIG (reference sequence). V was cut by 5 bases and J by 6 bases, with 13 bases left in between. The CDR3 is 12 residues long. This CDR3 reads CAWGRTVDGYTF. In DNA form, the CDR3 reads TGTGCCTGGGGTAGGACGGTGGATGGCTACACCTTC.

The V and J genes are TRBV7-3 and TRBJ2-3; 14 nucleotides line up with TRBD2. V was clipped by 5 bases and J by 1 base; unmatched bases: 2. This CDR3 has 16 residues. From germline, CDR1 is SGHTA and CDR2 FQGTGA. The CDR3 protein is CASSTGLAGGTDTQYF. In DNA, the CDR3 is TGTGCCAGCAGCACGGGACTAGCGGGGGGCACAGATACGCAGTATTTT.

This clone has just a few counts. V and J are TRBV19 and TRBJ1-4; possible D gene TRBD1, 5 bases. The CDR3 loop spans 14 amino acids. Germline V gene sequence: CDR1 LNHDA, CDR2 SQIVND (reference sequence). V gave up 8 bases and J gave up 5 bases, with 15 bases separating them. The CDR3, as DNA: TGTGCCAGTGGGGCCCGGGGGTTCAATGAAAAACTGTTTTTT. This sequence encodes CASGARGFNEKLFF.

V is TRBV5-1 and J is TRBJ1-4, with D tentatively TRBD1 (5 bases). V lost 5 bases and J lost 8, with 19 bases in between. The CDR3 has 15 residues. The germline CDR1 and CDR2 sequences are SGHRS and YFSETQ. In DNA, the CDR3 is TGCGCCAGCAGGGAATTCGGGACCAACAAGGAAAAACTGTTTTTT. Its translation is CASREFGTNKEKLFF.

This chain uses TRBV7-5 with TRBJ2-1; TRBD2, as called in the table, went unchecked against the DNA. TRBV7-5 is deemed a pseudogene. The CDR3 sequence is 13 residues long. The CDR3 DNA reads as TGTGCCAGAAGATGGGGGACTATGGATGAGCAGTTCTTC. Amino acids: CARRWGTMDEQFF.

V gene TRBV18 combines with J gene TRBJ2-5, with D unresolved. Germline V CDR1 and CDR2: KGHSH, LQKENI. Trimming cost V 5 bases and J 3 bases, with 7 bases left between them. The CDR3 consists of 12 residues. The CDR3 region is CASSEAEETQYF. The CDR3 DNA sequence: TGTGCCAGCTCAGAAGCAGAAGAGACCCAGTACTTC.

The gene calls are TRBV6-1 and TRBJ2-7; 8 bases agree with TRBD2. Germline CDR1 MNHNS, CDR2 SASEGT. The CDR3 is 15 amino acids. V was pared by 2 bases and J by 4 bases, with 7 bases of the junction left unmatched. The CDR3 region has the DNA TGTGCCAGCAGTGAATCCCGACTAGCGCTGTACGAGCAGTACTTC. Protein sequence: CASSESRLALYEQYF.

V is TRBV2 and J is TRBJ2-3, with no clear D. Germline V lookup: CDR1 SNHLY, CDR2 FYNNEI. V dropped 7 bases and J dropped 2 bases, with 16 bases sitting between them. The CDR3 has 15 residues. The CDR3 sequence is CASKEGWRPTDTQYF. The CDR3 DNA sequence: TGTGCCAGCAAGGAAGGCTGGCGCCCCACAGATACGCAGTATTTT.